What follows are 21 T cell receptor beta chains derived from one specimen sequenced in a study of blood T cell repertoires in COVID-19. The repertoire was sequenced with immunoSEQ multiplex PCR; TCRdb's copy has only in-frame clones and lacks some. The repertoire includes fewer than 40,000 clones, 79% of them detected once, and approximately 23% sits in the top ten. Material for sequencing was peripheral blood. Source of these receptors: a man between 65 and 85 years old with acute or convalescent COVID-19.

This clone was detected ten times or more. The CDR3 loop is CASSFDSPWGAYEQYF. As DNA, the CDR3 is TGTGCCAGCAGCTTCGACAGCCCCTGGGGGGCCTACGAGCAGTACTTC. The chain carries TRBV7-9 and TRBJ2-7, with a tentative D call TRBD2 (6 bases). Trimming took 3 bases from V and 2 from J, leaving 17 bases between them. Germline V lookup: CDR1 SEHNR, CDR2 FQNEAQ (reference sequence). CDR3 size: 16 residues.

V gene TRBV18 combines with J gene TRBJ2-7; D is perhaps TRBD1 (5 bases). Germline loops: CDR1 KGHSH, CDR2 LQKENI. CDR3 length: 13 residues. The germline V and J ends were trimmed by 4 bases and 0 bases, with 7 bases remaining between them. CDR3 in amino acids: CASSQGFSYEQYF. For the CDR3, the DNA is TGTGCCAGCTCACAGGGGTTCTCCTACGAGCAGTACTTC.

The rearrangement links TRBV6-6 to TRBJ2-3; 8 bases line up with TRBD2. The V segment lost 5 bases and the J segment 1 base; nucleotides outside the gene matches: 2. The CDR3 is 14 residues long. CDR1 and CDR2 from the germline V gene are MNHNY and SVGAGI (reference sequence). Here the CDR3 DNA reads TGTGCCAGCAGTAGCGGGAGAGGCACAGATACGCAGTATTTT. This encodes CASSSGRGTDTQYF.

V gene TRBV21-1 combines with J gene TRBJ2-1; TRBD1, the table's D call, was not compared with the DNA. TRBV21-1 is reported as a pseudogene. This CDR3 spans 14 amino acids. The DNA for the CDR3 is TGTGCCAGCAGCAACCAGGGTAAATACAATGAGCAGTTCTTC. Amino acids: CASSNQGKYNEQFF.

In its sample, this clone was seen once. The genes are TRBV27 and TRBJ2-1; 10 bases match TRBD1. V was pared by 3 bases and J by 14 bases, with 4 bases of the junction left unmatched. CDR1 is MNHEY and CDR2 is SMNVEV in the germline V gene (reference sequence). This CDR3 region has 12 residues. CDR3 DNA sequence: TGTGCCAGCAGTTTCGGGACAGGGGAGGAGTTCTTC. Translation gives CASSFGTGEEFF.

The chain employs TRBV15 and TRBJ1-4, with 9 nucleotides matching TRBD1. The CDR3 spans 15 residues. Per germline, CDR1 LNHNV and CDR2 YYDKDF (reference sequence). The J segment lost 7 bases and the V segment lost 5 bases, leaving 8 bases of the junction unmatched. CDR3 protein: CATSGQQGAGEKLFF. The CDR3 DNA is TGTGCCACCAGCGGCCAACAGGGGGCCGGTGAAAAACTGTTTTTT.

The V gene is TRBV10-3, the J gene TRBJ1-3, with D perhaps matching TRBD1 (6 bases). The CDR3 is made up of 17 amino acids. Trimming cost V 8 bases and J 0 bases, with 20 bases left between them. The germline CDR1 and CDR2 sequences are ENHRY and SYGVKD. CDR3 nucleotide sequence: TGTGCCATCTCCGAACAGGGTCCACAATACTCTGGAAACACCATATATTTT. It yields the protein CAISEQGPQYSGNTIYF.

The chain uses TRBV2 and TRBJ2-4; D is ambiguous. The germline V gene encodes CDR1 SNHLY and CDR2 FYNNEI. Trimming removed 6 bases from V and 0 bases from J, with 9 bases in between. The CDR3 is made up of 14 amino acids. CDR3 coding DNA: TGTGCCAGCAGAGAACTTAGAGCCAAAAACATTCAGTACTTC. It specifies CASRELRAKNIQYF.

The chain combines TRBV9 with TRBJ2-1, with D possibly matching TRBD1 (5 bases). The CDR3 length is 15 residues. The V end was cut by 0 bases, the J end by 10 bases, with 17 bases between. The germline gives CDR1 SGDLS, CDR2 YYNGEE. The CDR3 here is CASSVVWFPPGEQFF. The CDR3 DNA reads TGTGCCAGCAGCGTAGTGTGGTTCCCCCCAGGGGAGCAGTTCTTC.

The chain recombines TRBV5-1 with TRBJ2-3, with 13 bases lining up with TRBD2. Trimming cost V 3 bases and J 2 bases; bases outside gene matches: 3. The CDR3 spans 16 residues. The germline CDR1 and CDR2 sequences are SGHRS and YFSETQ. The CDR3 protein is CASSWGTSGTTDTQYF. The CDR3 bases are TGCGCCAGCAGCTGGGGGACTAGCGGGACCACAGATACGCAGTATTTT.

This clone was counted once. The V gene is TRBV7-9, the J gene TRBJ2-7, with D possibly matching TRBD2 (7 bases). Germline V gene data show CDR1 as SEHNR and CDR2 as FQNEAQ (reference sequence). The CDR3 sequence is 15 residues long. V gave up 5 bases and J gave up 7 bases, with 21 bases separating them. This CDR3 reads CASSPDSGGRREQYF. The DNA for the CDR3 is TGTGCCAGCAGCCCGGATTCGGGGGGCCGGAGGGAGCAGTACTTC.

The table lists this clone with a count of one. This sequence joins TRBV19 and TRBJ2-1, with 8 nucleotides matching TRBD2. This CDR3 contains 15 residues. V lost 3 bases, J lost 5 bases, and 6 bases stayed unmatched. CDR1 is LNHDA and CDR2 is SQIVND in the germline V gene (reference sequence). The CDR3 DNA sequence: TGTGCCAGTAGTATGCAAGCGGGAGTCGACAATGAGCAGTTCTTC. Its protein is CASSMQAGVDNEQFF. Together with reference TRBV19 and TRBJ2-1, the CDR3 gives the full variable domain: DGGITQSPKYLFRKEGQNVTLSCEQNLNHDAMYWYRQDPGQGLRLIYYSQIVNDFQKGDIAEGYSVSREKKESFPLTVTSAQKNPTAFYLCASSMQAGVDNEQFFGPGTRLTVL.

The V and J genes are TRBV10-2 and TRBJ2-5; possibly TRBD2 for D (5 bases). This CDR3 is built from 14 residues. Germline CDR1 WSHSY, CDR2 SAAADI. Trimming shortened V by 2 bases and J by 3 bases, and 10 bases separated the two germline ends. The chain's CDR3 is CASSEPGKKETQYF. CDR3 sequence (DNA): TGCGCCAGCAGTGAGCCGGGGAAGAAAGAGACCCAGTACTTC.

There are a few counts of this clone. The CDR3 DNA reads as TGTGCCAGCAGCCGACAGGGGGCAGCTAATGAAAAACTGTTTTTT. Amino acids: CASSRQGAANEKLFF. This chain connects TRBV28 to TRBJ1-4, with 10 bases identical to TRBD1. With 6 bases clipped from V and 3 bases from J, the junction kept 4 bases outside the gene matches. This CDR3 is 15 amino acids long. Per germline, CDR1 MDHEN and CDR2 SYDVKM. Variable domain in full (rest from reference TRBV28 and TRBJ1-4): DVKVTQSSRYLVKRTGEKVFLECVQDMDHENMFWYRQDPGLGLRLIYFSYDVKMKEKGDIPEGYSVSREKKERFSLILESASTNQTSMYLCASSRQGAANEKLFFGSGTQLSVL.

In this sample, this clone turned up a few times. The chain uses TRBV18 and TRBJ1-1, with 9 bases matching TRBD1. Germline V CDR1 and CDR2: KGHSH, LQKENI. The CDR3 contains 15 residues. With 3 bases clipped from V and 4 bases from J, the junction kept 6 bases outside the gene matches. The chain's CDR3 is CASSPGTGQGTEAFF. CDR3 in DNA: TGTGCCAGCTCACCCGGGACAGGGCAAGGCACTGAAGCTTTCTTT.

This clone was found a few times. The chain combines TRBV7-2 with TRBJ2-7; TRBD2 matches 7 bases. Trimming took 2 bases from V and 3 from J; bases not matched to a gene: 4. In germline, CDR1 is SGHTA, CDR2 FQGNSA. The CDR3 is made up of 14 amino acids. The CDR3 protein is CASSLNSGIYEQYF. The DNA for the CDR3 is TGTGCCAGCAGCTTAAACAGCGGGATCTACGAGCAGTACTTC.

The chain uses TRBV2 and TRBJ1-5; D may be TRBD1 (5 bases). CDR1 is SNHLY and CDR2 is FYNNEI in the germline V gene. This CDR3 is built from 15 residues. The V gene lost 6 bases and the J gene lost 6 bases, with 18 bases spanning the gap. CDR3 residues: CASSQVAGGSQPQHF. The CDR3 DNA reads TGTGCCAGCAGCCAAGTGGCGGGGGGAAGTCAGCCCCAGCATTTT.

V and J are TRBV19 and TRBJ2-3; D not resolved. The CDR3 totals 16 residues. The V end was cut by 1 base, the J end by 2 bases, with 13 bases between. The germline V gene has CDR1 LNHDA and CDR2 SQIVND (reference sequence). The CDR3 loop is CASSIGLPASTDTQYF. For the CDR3, the DNA is TGTGCCAGTAGTATAGGGCTCCCCGCTTCCACAGATACGCAGTATTTT.

This clone is large by share. The chain carries TRBV7-9 and TRBJ1-2; D unresolved. Trimming took off 10 bases at V and 2 bases at J, with 14 bases between the two ends. CDR1 and CDR2 from the germline V gene are SEHNR and FQNEAQ (reference sequence). CDR3 length equals 13 residues. CDR3 residues: CATPGLLNYGYTF. CDR3 bases: TGTGCCACCCCAGGCCTCCTGAACTATGGCTACACCTTC.

This chain connects TRBV27 to TRBJ1-1, with D maybe TRBD1 (6 bases). V shed 3 bases and J shed 1 base, with 9 bases lying between them. Germline V gene lookup returns CDR1 MNHEY and CDR2 SMNVEV (reference sequence). The length of the CDR3 is 14 residues. CDR3 coding DNA: TGTGCCAGCAGTTTGGGGGGGGCGAACACTGAAGCTTTCTTT. This gives the protein CASSLGGANTEAFF.

This chain uses TRBV6-4 with TRBJ2-1, with 10 bases matching TRBD1. Germline assignment: CDR1 MRHNA and CDR2 SNTAGT. The CDR3 runs 16 residues. J lost 8 bases, V lost 7 bases, and 14 bases had no gene match. For the CDR3, the DNA is TGTGCCAGCAAAGCCTTCGCGACAGGGGGCTTTGATGAGCAGTTCTTC. Its translation is CASKAFATGGFDEQFF.